This TCR beta chain was obtained from a study of T cells after somatic rescue of genetic block (TCRdb year 2020). With regard to the full study: The study assessed how robust, over the long term, a T-cell system was when the system had developed through somatic rescue of a genetic block in T-cell development.

From the cysteine up to the phenylalanine, the CDR3 has a length of 15 residues. Of all the DNA, just the CDR3 is kept, 45 bases in frame from base 1. The germline V gene (reference sequence) provides CDR1 SEHNR and CDR2 FQNEAQ. The method behind the library was the immunoSEQ multiplex PCR assay. TCRdb retrieved this table from immuneACCESS and kept in-frame rearrangements only. Not all clones are present; in checked studies, unresolved V genes account for under half, and no reason is known for the remainder. A total of 9,500 to 15,000 clones appear in this sample, 73% of them only once. Of the sample, just under 20% is held by the ten largest clones. Judged by its sample share, this clone qualifies as large (0.1 to 1%). Its antigen is still unknown. One junction end disagrees with the germline gene, perhaps due to a read error.

The chain was built from TRBV7-9 and TRBJ2-3; confidence is insufficient to name the D gene. This TCR came from a boy between 10 and 17 years old. Sequencing was done on a sample of peripheral blood mononuclear cells (PBMCs). The CDR3 region has the sequence CASSPTSISTNTQYF. The nucleotide sequence is given as TGTGCCAGCAGCCCGACGTCGATATCCACAAATACGCAGTATTTT. Reference TRBV7-9 and TRBJ2-3 proteins supply the regions before and after the CDR3; the full variable domain is: DTGVSQNPRHKITKRGQNVTFRCDPISEHNRLYWYRQTLGQGPEFLTYFQNEAQLEKSRLLSDRFSAERPKGSFSTLEIQRTEQGDSAMYLCASSPTSISTNTQYFGPGTRLTVL.